What follows is one T cell receptor beta chain and its context. The table lists this clonotype with a few counts. This clone's antigen is unknown. No qualities accompany the bases; no much larger clone lies one base away. CDR1 is given as SGHDT and CDR2 as YYEEEE, both from the germline V gene. Trimming removed 0 bases from V and 1 base from J, leaving 8 bases between the germline ends. Counted from cysteine to phenylalanine, this CDR3 has 15 amino acids. Only the CDR3 DNA stays, 45 bases, in frame from base 1. The data were produced on an Illumina HiSeq 1500. The public reads were quality trimmed at Q25 with fastp and then assembled into clones with MiXCR by TCRdb, keeping productive beta chains. Each CDR3 protein gets just one entry, which takes the most common genes and DNA from the rows behind it. This sample comprises around 58,000 distinct CDR3 sequences, over 20% of them detected only once. Of the sample, under 85% is held by the ten largest clones.

What this sample's treatment or condition label stands for: in vitro stimulation with specific CMV peptide epitopes to enrich CMV-specific T cells. The data originate from a study of T cell repertoires in cytomegalovirus infection (dated by TCRdb to between 2018 and 2021). Some background on the complete study: Alongside well-studied HLA-B-restricted epitopes, the peptide stimulations were aimed at recently identified HLA-C-restricted CMV epitopes, whose presentation resists viral immunomodulation. Donor HLA type was relevant to the analysis, as public TCR beta signatures indicated carriage of CMV infection together with the matching HLA type.

General study outcomes and caveats: Cumulative frequency of public TCR beta family members discriminated carriers of CMV infection plus the relevant HLA type in this cohort and an independent 352-donor cohort. The ex vivo response was dominated by HLA-C-restricted CMV-specific TCR beta clonotypes, which also provided the single most frequent clonotype in two of eight donors.

Here the chain combines TRBV5-6 and TRBJ1-5; a tentative D call is TRBD1 (6 bases match). This clonotype was sampled from a human donor in good health (CMV status not recorded). Some clones in this sample may be carry-over from other donors' samples. Sequencing was performed on CD8+ T cells from cultured PBMCs, taken from culture after CMV antigen stimulation. The CDR3: CASSLGGTSNQPQHF. In nucleotide form, the sequence is TGTGCCAGCAGCTTGGGCGGGACAAGCAATCAGCCCCAGCATTTT. The variable domain in full, with residues beyond the CDR3 obtained from the reference TRBV5-6 and TRBJ1-5 genes, is DAGVTQSPTHLIKTRGQQVTLRCSPKSGHDTVSWYQQALGQGPQFIFQYYEEEERQRGNFPDRFSGHQFPNYSSELNVNALLLGDSALYLCASSLGGTSNQPQHFGDGTRLSIL.